These T cell receptor beta chains were read from a single sample in a study of post-analysis software for immune sequencing data. Via MiXCR, TCRdb re-called the PCR reads, giving one row per CDR3 protein. This table holds about half a million distinct CDR3 sequences, less than 45% found once. Specimen: blood. All receptors come from a girl under 18 with multiple sclerosis. Each CDR3 is given with its conserved first and last residue. D genes are given only for firm matches. Part of the rows lack a size; the others show once, few, many or a class for expanded clones.

abundance,d_gene,j_gene,len,v_gene,CDR3nt,CDR3aa
.,.,TRBJ2-1,16,TRBV21-1,TGTGCCAGCAGCAAAGGGGCTAGCGGGAGATCTGATGAGCAGTTCTTC,CASSKGASGRSDEQFF
.,TRBD1,TRBJ1-2,14,TRBV15,TGTGCCACCAGCAGAGACAGGGGGCATTATGGCTACACCTTC,CATSRDRGHYGYTF
few,TRBD2,TRBJ2-7,11,TRBV29-1,TGCAGCGTCCGGGGGGTTTACGAGCAGTACTTC,CSVRGVYEQYF
.,.,TRBJ1-2,14,TRBV12-3/TRBV12-4,TGTGCCAGCAGTTTAGAAGCAGGGGTCGCGGGCTACACCTTC,CASSLEAGVAGYTF
.,TRBD1,TRBJ2-7,13,TRBV28,TGTGCCAGCGGACGGGACAGGGCCTACGAGCAGTACTTC,CASGRDRAYEQYF
few,TRBD1,TRBJ2-1,17,TRBV29-1,TGCAGCGTTGACTCCGGCGGGGACAGGGGACTCTACAATGAGCAGTTCTTC,CSVDSGGDRGLYNEQFF
few,.,TRBJ1-2,14,TRBV29-1,TGCAGCGTTGAAGATCGATCCGGACTCTATGGCTACACCTTC,CSVEDRSGLYGYTF
few,.,TRBJ2-7,14,TRBV27,TGTGCCAGCAGTACCCCGGACGGGGCCTACGAGCAGTACTTC,CASSTPDGAYEQYF
.,TRBD1,TRBJ2-1,12,TRBV20-1,TGCAGTGAGACAGGGGACGACACTGAAGCTTTCTTC,CSETGDDTEAFF
few,.,TRBJ2-7,14,TRBV20-1,TGCAGTGCTATCCAACCTTGGGCCCGCTACGAGCAGTACTTC,CSAIQPWARYEQYF
few,.,TRBJ2-1,13,TRBV24-1,TGTGCCACCAGTGACAGGATAGTCAATGAGCAGTTCTTC,CATSDRIVNEQFF
.,TRBD2,TRBJ2-3,16,TRBV5-1,TGCGCCAGCAGCTTGGCCGGGACTAGCGGGATAGATACGCAGTATTTT,CASSLAGTSGIDTQYF
.,TRBD1,TRBJ2-4,12,TRBV6-1,TGTGCCAGCAGGGAGACAGGGGGCTTTCAGTACTTC,CASRETGGFQYF
.,.,TRBJ2-7,16,TRBV20-1,TGCAGTACTAGAGATTGGGGTGAGCGGATTAGCTACGAGCAGTACTTC,CSTRDWGERISYEQYF
.,.,TRBJ2-3,15,TRBV20-1,TGCAGTGCTAGAGATCATCGCGGTCCCACAGATACGCAGTATTTT,CSARDHRGPTDTQYF
.,.,TRBJ2-1,16,TRBV4-1,TGCGCCAGCAGCCAAAATCACCACCTCCAGGGTAATGAGCAGTTCTTC,CASSQNHHLQGNEQFF
.,.,TRBJ2-3,19,TRBV12-3/TRBV12-4,TGTGCCAGCAGTTCGGAGACACCTAAGGAGGGAACCAGCACAGATACGCAGTATTTT,CASSSETPKEGTSTDTQYF
few,.,TRBJ2-7,15,TRBV5-1,TGCGCCAGCAGCCAATCGTTGGGTCCCCAATACGAGCAGTACTTC,CASSQSLGPQYEQYF
.,.,TRBJ2-5,14,TRBV7-8,TGTGCCAGCAGCCAAGGGGGGGGGAGTGAGACCCAGTACTTC,CASSQGGGSETQYF
.,.,TRBJ1-6,12,TRBV28,TGTGCCAGCGGGTCAGGGAGTTCACCCCTCCACTTT,CASGSGSSPLHF
.,.,TRBJ2-3,15,TRBV2,TGTGCCAGCAGTGAAGGGGCAGGGAGCACAGATACGCAGTATTTT,CASSEGAGSTDTQYF
.,.,TRBJ2-3,13,TRBV3-1,TGTGCCAGCAGCCAAGATATCACAGATACGCAGTATTTT,CASSQDITDTQYF
.,TRBD1,TRBJ1-2,14,TRBV6-2/TRBV6-3,TGTGCCAGCAGTGCCTCCGGGACAGTCTATGGCTACACCTTC,CASSASGTVYGYTF
few,.,TRBJ1-6,14,TRBV7-3,TGTGCCAGCAGCTTGACAGGTTCCGATTCACCCCTCCACTTT,CASSLTGSDSPLHF
few,.,TRBJ2-7,14,TRBV7-3,TGTGCCAGCAGCTTGGGAGGAGGTATCTACGAGCAGTACTTC,CASSLGGGIYEQYF
.,.,TRBJ2-5,18,TRBV24-1,TGTGCCACCAGTGATTCCCCGTCAACAGCGACCGACCGGGAGACCCAGTACTTC,CATSDSPSTATDRETQYF
.,TRBD2,TRBJ2-3,20,TRBV7-2,TGTGCCAGCAGACGCCAACAAGCCAAAAACGGAGCGGGAGGGTCAGATACGCAGTATTTT,CASRRQQAKNGAGGSDTQYF
.,.,TRBJ1-1,14,TRBV7-2,TGTGCCAGCAGCCCCCAGACGGAAAACACTGAAGCTTTCTTT,CASSPQTENTEAFF
.,TRBD1,TRBJ2-4,16,TRBV6-6,TGTGCCAGCAGTTACTCAGCCGGGACAGGGATGAACATTCAGTACTTC,CASSYSAGTGMNIQYF
.,TRBD1,TRBJ1-2,15,TRBV27,TGTGCCAGCAGTTCAGGACAGGGGGCGCGGTATGGCTACACCTTC,CASSSGQGARYGYTF
few,TRBD1,TRBJ2-1,11,TRBV12-3/TRBV12-4,TGTGCCAGCAGTGAACCGGGACAGGGGTTCTTC,CASSEPGQGFF
.,.,TRBJ2-1,15,TRBV15,TGTGCCACCAGCAGAGATGCGGGTACCTACAATGAGCAGTTCTTC,CATSRDAGTYNEQFF
.,TRBD1,TRBJ2-7,14,TRBV5-1,TGCGCCAGCAGCCCACAGGGGACCTCCTACGAGCAGTACTTC,CASSPQGTSYEQYF
few,TRBD2,TRBJ2-1,16,TRBV2,TGTGCCTATACGGGACTAGCGGGAGTCGTTGGCAATGAGCAGTTCTTC,CAYTGLAGVVGNEQFF
.,.,TRBJ1-2,19,TRBV7-2,TGTGCCAGCAGCTTAGTTTCCGGGTACGGTTCCTCGTCTAACTATGGCTACACCTTC,CASSLVSGYGSSSNYGYTF
few,.,TRBJ2-7,12,TRBV6-2/TRBV6-3,TGTGCCAGCAGTTACATAGGGGGCGAGCAGTACTTC,CASSYIGGEQYF
.,TRBD1,TRBJ2-7,14,TRBV20-1,TGCAGTGCCCGGGACAGGGGCCACTCCTACGAGCAGTACTTC,CSARDRGHSYEQYF
.,TRBD2,TRBJ2-1,14,TRBV9,TGTGCCAGCAGCGGACTAGCGGGAGCCCATGAGCAGTTCTTC,CASSGLAGAHEQFF
.,.,TRBJ1-5,17,TRBV5-1,TGCGCCAGCAGCTTGGACGCGGCGGGGTCGTTAGATCAGCCCCAGCATTTT,CASSLDAAGSLDQPQHF
.,.,TRBJ1-2,14,TRBV28,TGTGCCAGCAGTTCCTCGACATTTAACTATGGCTACACCTTC,CASSSSTFNYGYTF
few,TRBD1,TRBJ1-1,12,TRBV28,TGTGCCAGCATATGGACAGGATTTGAAGCTTTCTTT,CASIWTGFEAFF
few,TRBD2,TRBJ2-1,14,TRBV20-1,TGCAGGGGGACGGCGGGAGACTCCTACAATGAGCAGTTCTTC,CRGTAGDSYNEQFF
.,.,TRBJ2-1,13,TRBV28,TGTGCCGGGAGGGACAGCTTTTACAATGAGCAGTTCTTC,CAGRDSFYNEQFF
.,TRBD1,TRBJ2-7,16,TRBV20-1,TGCAGTGCTAGGGCCCCTTCGGGACAGGGTCTCTACGAGCAGTACTTC,CSARAPSGQGLYEQYF
.,TRBD1,TRBJ2-3,15,TRBV5-8,TGTGCCAGCAGCTTGGGAAGGGGGCCAACAGATACGCAGTATTTT,CASSLGRGPTDTQYF
.,.,TRBJ2-5,15,TRBV20-1,TGCAGTGCTAGCTCCGGGGCCGACCTCCAAGAGACCCAGTACTTC,CSASSGADLQETQYF
few,TRBD2,TRBJ2-5,15,TRBV5-1,TGCGCCAGCAGCAAAGACGGGACTAACCAAGAGACCCAGTACTTC,CASSKDGTNQETQYF
few,.,TRBJ2-7,14,TRBV12-3/TRBV12-4,TGTGCCAGCAGCCCCGGGATTAGCTCCTACGAGCAGTACTTC,CASSPGISSYEQYF
.,TRBD1,TRBJ2-1,16,TRBV14,TGTGGCAGAGGGGGCCCTATGGAGCGAAGCTACAATGAGCAGTTCTTC,CGRGGPMERSYNEQFF
.,.,TRBJ2-7,15,TRBV6-2/TRBV6-3,TGTGCCAGCTTCCCGGCGGGTCAGTTCTCCTACGAGCAGTACTTC,CASFPAGQFSYEQYF